The rows below give T cell receptor beta chains drawn from one sample of a study of CD8 T cells in ankylosing spondylitis. TCRdb reanalysed the 5' RACE reads using MiXCR and keeps one entry per CDR3 protein. Here the sample spans fewer than 350,000 distinct CDR3 sequences, 11% being singletons. Sequencing input: blood, either unsorted or a sorted T cell fraction (not recorded which). These receptors all come from a female donor with ankylosing spondylitis or in good health (not recorded which). Both conserved end residues are part of each CDR3. The D gene is left open where the match is weak. The size field is filled for only some rows; it gives once, few, many or a size class.

TRBJ2-7 | - | TRBV20-1 | few | TGCAGTGCTAGAGATCCCCGACGGCTCTACGAGCAGTACTTC | CSARDPRRLYEQYF
TRBJ2-2 | TRBD1 | TRBV4-2 | - | TGTGCCAGCAGCAACCGGGACAGGGGGGCCGGGGAGCTGTTTTTT | CASSNRDRGAGELFF
TRBJ2-2 | - | TRBV6-5 | many | TGTGCCAGCAGTTCCATCCCCACGGGCGGGGAGCTGTTTTTT | CASSSIPTGGELFF
TRBJ2-1 | TRBD2 | TRBV18 | many | TGTGCCAGCTCACCAGGGGTGGGGCTAGCGGACTCCTACAATGAGCAGTTCTTC | CASSPGVGLADSYNEQFF
TRBJ2-7 | - | TRBV7-9 | many | TGTGCCAGCAGCCTCCAAGGCGGCGAGCAGTACTTC | CASSLQGGEQYF
TRBJ1-2 | - | TRBV5-6 | many | TGTGCCAGCAGCCCTCCGACAGGCGGTGGCTACACCTTC | CASSPPTGGGYTF
TRBJ2-3 | - | TRBV20-1 | many | TGCAGTGCTAGATCCTCGACAGATACGCAGTATTTT | CSARSSTDTQYF
TRBJ1-4 | - | TRBV12-3/TRBV12-4 | few | TGTGCCAGCAGTTCACTGGGCCTTCTGGGGCCAAATGAAAAACTGTTTTTT | CASSSLGLLGPNEKLFF
TRBJ1-6 | - | TRBV20-1 | many | TGCAGTGCTAAGCCCGGGGGCCTCTCGGATTCACCCCTCCACTTT | CSAKPGGLSDSPLHF
TRBJ2-2 | TRBD1 | TRBV12-3/TRBV12-4 | - | TGTGCCAGCAGAGAGCAAGGGGGCTTGCACACCGGGGAGCTGTTTTTT | CASREQGGLHTGELFF
TRBJ2-1 | - | TRBV18 | - | TGTGCCAGCTCACGACTGGGGGCCTACAATGAGCAGTTCTTC | CASSRLGAYNEQFF
TRBJ2-1 | - | TRBV7-2 | - | TGTGCCAGCAGCTCCGGGGCCGTGGTGAATGAGCAGTTCTTC | CASSSGAVVNEQFF
TRBJ1-2 | - | TRBV4-2 | many | TGTGCCAGCAGCCAAGATCGCGCGGCAAACTATGGCTACACCTTC | CASSQDRAANYGYTF
TRBJ1-1 | - | TRBV5-1 | - | TGCGCCAGCAGCCCTACTCGTCTGGGGGGCAGTGAAGCTTTCTTT | CASSPTRLGGSEAFF
TRBJ1-1 | TRBD1 | TRBV28 | many | TGTGCCAGCGTCGCCGGACCGGGACAGGGGGCGGCGAACACTGAAGCTTTCTTT | CASVAGPGQGAANTEAFF
TRBJ1-1 | - | TRBV7-9 | few | TGTGCCAGCAGCTTAGCGGCTCCCCGGGCTTTCTTT | CASSLAAPRAFF